This T cell receptor beta chain was obtained from a study of T-cell memory formation after mild COVID-19. Study in general: Clusters were largely donor specific.

TCRdb itself ran the 5' RACE reads through MiXCR, one entry per CDR3 protein. The table shows nearly 110,000 distinct CDR3 sequences, with 15% to 20% occurring only once. Trimming took 6 bases from V and 10 from J; bases not matched to a gene: 14. The CDR3 sequence is 16 residues long. Germline assignment: CDR1 SEHNR and CDR2 FQNEAQ (reference sequence). Study-level findings and limits: The study found balanced CD4/CD8 in clones contracting day 15 to 85 and a CD4+ lean in later expanders. Some clones that responded turned up in pre-infection memory, which suggests that cross-reactive memory joined in. For contracting clones, CD4+ ones sat mainly in CM and EM, CD8+ in EMRA.

This clonotype was seen a handful of times. Its cognate antigen is unknown. The sample was PBMCs or a T cell subset sorted from them (not recorded which). The source is an adult woman who had mild COVID-19 (a few samples of this study predate the infection). Cell type and time point are not known. This rearrangement joins TRBV7-9 to TRBJ2-1, with TRBD2 matching 11 bases. The DNA of the CDR3 is TGTGCCAGCAGTCGAATAGCGGGAGGGCCGGGCAAAGAGCAGTTCTTC. As protein: CASSRIAGGPGKEQFF.